This TCR beta chain was sequenced during a study of blood T cell repertoires in COVID-19. Assay used: immunoSEQ multiplex PCR; TCRdb lists only in-frame clones, some missing. Of 200,000 to 250,000 clones listed, about nine tenths are singletons. This CDR3 has 16 amino acids. V lost 0 bases, J lost 0 bases, and 3 bases stayed unmatched. In germline, CDR1 is SGHKS, CDR2 YYEKEE (reference sequence). The chain uses TRBV5-5 and TRBJ2-1; 7 nucleotides agree with TRBD2. The sequencing input was peripheral blood. The sequence derives from a man aged 65 to 85 with acute or convalescent COVID-19. CDR3 coding DNA: TGTGCCAGCAGCTTGGTTTTAGCGGGCTCCTACAATGAGCAGTTCTTC. Translating gives CASSLVLAGSYNEQFF.